These 17 T cell receptor beta chains share one sample of origin, sequenced in a study of T cells expressing NK-cell markers. TCRdb reworked the 5' RACE reads into one entry per CDR3 protein, no DNA. The sample features over 350,000 distinct CDR3 sequences, with around 11% in its top ten. Specimen: blood T cells: a sorted CD56 or NKG2C T cell subset, CD4+ or CD8+ T cells, or bulk PBMC T cells (not recorded which). The receptors stem from a woman aged 50 to 60 in good health.

This sequence joins TRBV29-1 and TRBJ2-7; TCRdb's assignment of TRBD1 cannot be checked, as there is no DNA. Germline lookup yields CDR1 SQVTM and CDR2 ANQGSEA. The CDR3 has 12 residues. The CDR3 sequence: CSGGTGGNEQYF.

CDR3 sequence: CASSTLGGAHYGYTF. V gene TRBV12-3 or TRBV12-4 combines with J gene TRBJ1-2. This CDR3 comprises 15 residues.

The rearrangement links TRBV5-1 to TRBJ2-1; absent DNA, TCRdb's TRBD1 call cannot be checked. The CDR3 extends over 14 amino acids. Germline V lookup: CDR1 SGHRS, CDR2 YFSETQ. The CDR3 region is CASRGLQGAKEQFF.

The chain has TRBV29-1 and TRBJ2-5; the D gene TCRdb calls, TRBD1, cannot be checked with no DNA. Germline V gives CDR1 SQVTM, CDR2 ANQGSEA. This CDR3 spans 11 amino acids. This chain's CDR3 is CSANRGETQYF.

The chain combines TRBV6-5 with TRBJ2-1. This CDR3 contains 14 residues. CDR1 is MNHEY and CDR2 is SVGAGI in the germline V gene. This CDR3 is CASSYASAENEQFF.

The chain couples TRBV27 to TRBJ1-2. This CDR3 spans 14 amino acids. Germline CDR1 MNHEY, CDR2 SMNVEV (reference sequence). This CDR3 is CASSFQRANYGYTF.

The chain recombines TRBV19 with TRBJ2-3. CDR3 length: 14 residues. The germline gives CDR1 LNHDA, CDR2 SQIVND (reference sequence). This chain's CDR3 is CASSIDGSTDTQYF.

The genes are TRBV10-1 and TRBJ2-3; TCRdb's assignment of TRBD1 cannot be checked, as there is no DNA. The CDR3 runs to 16 residues. Germline CDR1 is WNHNN and CDR2 is SYGVQD (reference sequence). The CDR3 loop reads CASSPLGGSGTDTQYF.

This chain joins TRBV6-5 and TRBJ2-2; TCRdb's assignment of TRBD1 cannot be checked, as there is no DNA. The CDR3 loop spans 14 amino acids. Germline assignment: CDR1 MNHEY and CDR2 SVGAGI. The CDR3 spells CASKGQGFPGELFF.

The chain uses TRBV4-1 and TRBJ2-1. The CDR3 sequence is 15 residues long. CDR1 and CDR2 (germline): MGHRA, YSYEKL. CDR3 loop: CASSLSLGSYNEQFF.

This chain uses TRBV24-1 with TRBJ2-1; lacking DNA, the TRBD2 call made by TCRdb goes unchecked. Germline V gives CDR1 KGHDR, CDR2 SFDVKD. CDR3 length: 12 amino acids. The CDR3 protein is CATGTTYNEQFF.

The chain is built from TRBV2 and TRBJ2-1; the TRBD2 assignment by TCRdb is unverifiable without DNA. The CDR3 extends over 14 amino acids. The V gene's germline CDR1 is SNHLY and CDR2 FYNNEI. The chain's CDR3 is CASSAGGRGHEQFF.

The chain recombines TRBV11-3 with TRBJ2-1; TCRdb returns TRBD2, unconfirmable since there is no DNA. The V gene's germline CDR1 is SGHNT and CDR2 YENEEA. The CDR3 loop spans 17 amino acids. CDR3 residues: CASSSKAQAKGDNEQFF.

The chain links TRBV10-3 to TRBJ2-3; TCRdb gives TRBD1 as the D gene, but with no DNA this cannot be confirmed. From germline, CDR1 is ENHRY and CDR2 SYGVKD. The CDR3 is 13 amino acids. CDR3 protein: CASRGPSTDTQYF.

The gene calls are TRBV18 and TRBJ1-5. This CDR3 spans 17 amino acids. Germline CDR1 KGHSH, CDR2 LQKENI. CDR3 protein: CASSPRGGELSNQPQHF.

V usage is TRBV29-1 and J usage is TRBJ2-3. CDR3 length equals 13 residues. The germline V gene encodes CDR1 SQVTM and CDR2 ANQGSEA. The CDR3 here is CSVEKGVGDTQYF.

CDR3: CASTVGAQGELFF. The chain uses TRBV6-5 and TRBJ2-2; TCRdb picks TRBD1, but there is no DNA to check that call. In germline, CDR1 is MNHEY, CDR2 SVGAGI. The CDR3 consists of 13 residues.